These T cell receptor beta chains were read from a single sample in a study of T cells expressing NK-cell markers. TCRdb reprocessed the 5' RACE reads, keeping one entry per CDR3 protein, no DNA. This sample contains approximately 550,000 distinct CDR3 sequences. Source material: blood T cells: a sorted CD56 or NKG2C T cell subset, CD4+ or CD8+ T cells, or bulk PBMC T cells (not recorded which). All receptors derive from a man aged 18 to 30 in good health. CDR3s include the opening cysteine and the closing phenylalanine or tryptophan. The order of the fields is V gene, J gene, CDR3 protein.

>TRBV20-1|TRBJ2-1
CSASGTSGRAGNEQFF
>TRBV4-1|TRBJ2-1
CASSQALAPWGVFF
>TRBV24-1|TRBJ2-1
CATSDRDRPLFNNEQFF
>TRBV4-3|TRBJ2-7
CASSPGSGSSYEQYF
>TRBV28|TRBJ1-5
CASSFTWGGNQPQHF
>TRBV24-1|TRBJ2-2
CATSDFVAGKWTGELFF
>TRBV28|TRBJ1-5
CASSERVSNQPQHF
>TRBV27|TRBJ2-3
CASSLRISSWDTQYF
>TRBV5-1|TRBJ2-4
CASGMTGGAGIQYF
>TRBV20-1|TRBJ2-5
CSAREGTSGEQETQYF
>TRBV5-1|TRBJ1-1
CASKERTGMANTEAFF
>TRBV7-2|TRBJ2-7
CASSPGPGKVDEQYF
>TRBV15|TRBJ2-3
CATSGRGPSGDTDTQYF
>TRBV7-4|TRBJ2-7
CASSFSLAGDEQYF
>TRBV7-9|TRBJ2-1
CASDSLNEQFF
>TRBV29-1|TRBJ1-5
CSVGDSHSNQPQHF
>TRBV10-3|TRBJ2-7
CAINDEGQGGFYEQYF
>TRBV20-1|TRBJ2-3
CSARGSAGGYTDTQYF
>TRBV29-1|TRBJ1-5
CSGWDSGQPQHF
>TRBV7-6|TRBJ2-3
CASSPLAGSSGAVNTQYF
>TRBV5-1|TRBJ2-5
CASSLAAAPLETQYF
>TRBV6-5|TRBJ2-3
CASSSGTSGKLSTDTQYF
>TRBV29-1|TRBJ2-1
CSVETGQGKGNEQFF
>TRBV15|TRBJ2-4
CATSSPGGKNIQYF
>TRBV5-1|TRBJ2-5
CASSPTGQGAGETQYF
>TRBV6-5|TRBJ1-3
CASSPRDLSGNTIYF
>TRBV10-2|TRBJ2-3
CASSDYVTQYF
>TRBV3-1|TRBJ2-7
CASSQAGGGEQYF
>TRBV6-2/TRBV6-3|TRBJ2-5
CASSPFGVGQTQYF
>TRBV5-4|TRBJ1-6
CASSWDRGNSPLHF
>TRBV3-1|TRBJ2-2
CASSQDPPTGGTGELFF
>TRBV7-8|TRBJ2-2
CASSLARLTGELFF
>TRBV29-1|TRBJ2-1
CSVRQGADEQFF
>TRBV4-1|TRBJ1-2
CASSQDLGTDKSGYTF
>TRBV24-1|TRBJ2-6
CATSDFGTGAGANVLTF
>TRBV6-1|TRBJ1-3
CASRRGVGGNTIYF
>TRBV28|TRBJ1-5
CASSGGTGHQPQHF
>TRBV9|TRBJ2-2
CASSLWRGDTGELFF
>TRBV27|TRBJ2-1
CASSLVASAHNEQFF
>TRBV14|TRBJ2-1
CASGRQVYNEQFF
>TRBV12-3/TRBV12-4|TRBJ2-5
CASSDGQRQETQYF
>TRBV6-5|TRBJ2-7
CASSPTGRGYEQYF
>TRBV3-1|TRBJ1-6
CASSSRDGSLVHF
>TRBV9|TRBJ2-1
CASSVGLAGGYNEQFF
>TRBV3-1|TRBJ2-2
CASGRPGTTGELFF
>TRBV11-3|TRBJ2-3
CASSFGRASDTQYF
>TRBV20-1|TRBJ2-3
CSARNLNRVTDTQYF
>TRBV11-2|TRBJ2-5
CASSFGTSGTMRETQYF
>TRBV20-1|TRBJ2-1
CSAPGPSGMIAYNEQFF
>TRBV4-3|TRBJ2-7
CASSRVYEQYF
>TRBV25-1|TRBJ2-1
CASSEFAAGGSLEQFF
>TRBV9|TRBJ2-3
CASSPGGGRMKYF
>TRBV5-1|TRBJ2-5
CASSIGRVEETQYF